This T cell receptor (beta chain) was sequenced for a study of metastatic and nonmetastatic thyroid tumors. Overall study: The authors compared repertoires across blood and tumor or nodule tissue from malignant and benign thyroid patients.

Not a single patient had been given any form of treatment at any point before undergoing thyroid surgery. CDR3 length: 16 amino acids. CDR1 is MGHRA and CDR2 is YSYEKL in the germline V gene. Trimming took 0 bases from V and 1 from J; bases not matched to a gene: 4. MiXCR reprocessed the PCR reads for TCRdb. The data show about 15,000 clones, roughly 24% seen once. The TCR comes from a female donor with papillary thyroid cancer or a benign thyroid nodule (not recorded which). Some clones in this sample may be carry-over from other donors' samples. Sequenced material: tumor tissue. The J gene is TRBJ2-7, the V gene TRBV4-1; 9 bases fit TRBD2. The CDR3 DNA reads TGCGCCAGCAGCCAAGAAAGTGGACTAGCGTCCTACGAGCAGTACTTC. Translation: CASSQESGLASYEQYF.